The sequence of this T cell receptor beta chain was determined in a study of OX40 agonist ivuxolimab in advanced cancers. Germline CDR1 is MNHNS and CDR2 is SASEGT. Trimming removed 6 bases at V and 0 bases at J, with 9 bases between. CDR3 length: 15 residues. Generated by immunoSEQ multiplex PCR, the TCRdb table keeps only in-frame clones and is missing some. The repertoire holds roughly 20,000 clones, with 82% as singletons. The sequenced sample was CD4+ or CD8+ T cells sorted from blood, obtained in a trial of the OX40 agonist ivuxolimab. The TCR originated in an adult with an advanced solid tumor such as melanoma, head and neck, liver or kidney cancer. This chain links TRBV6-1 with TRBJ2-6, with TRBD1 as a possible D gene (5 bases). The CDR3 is CASRFGASGANVLTF. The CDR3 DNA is TGTGCCAGCAGATTTGGGGCCTCTGGGGCCAACGTCCTGACTTTC.